This is a list of T cell receptor beta chains from one sample in a study of T cells in Graves' hyperthyroidism and ophthalmopathy. TCRdb independently ran MiXCR on the multiplex PCR reads; one entry per CDR3 protein. In the table there are about 400,000 distinct CDR3 sequences, around 15% of which are singletons. Material: blood. The receptors originated from a woman aged 18-30 years with Graves' hyperthyroidism. CDR3s include the opening cysteine and the closing phenylalanine or tryptophan. Each record gives: D gene, clone size, J gene, CDR3 length, V gene, CDR3 protein, CDR3 DNA. D genes are given only for firm matches. The listing skips clone size in some rows; elsewhere it reads once, few, many or a size class.

d_call: .; clone_size: many; j_call: TRBJ1-1; cdr3_length: 12; v_call: TRBV20-1; cdr3_aa: CSAPLGGPGAFF; cdr3_nt: TGCAGTGCTCCCTTGGGGGGGCCTGGCGCTTTCTTT
d_call: TRBD2; clone_size: many; j_call: TRBJ2-7; cdr3_length: 14; v_call: TRBV28; cdr3_aa: CASRASGREYEQYF; cdr3_nt: TGTGCCAGCAGGGCTAGCGGGAGGGAATACGAGCAGTACTTC
d_call: .; clone_size: many; j_call: TRBJ1-2; cdr3_length: 12; v_call: TRBV4-1; cdr3_aa: CASSHVGGGYTF; cdr3_nt: TGCGCCAGCAGCCATGTTGGGGGTGGCTACACCTTC
d_call: TRBD1; clone_size: many; j_call: TRBJ2-5; cdr3_length: 14; v_call: TRBV2; cdr3_aa: CASSEGQGAKTQYF; cdr3_nt: TGTGCCAGCAGTGAGGGTCAGGGGGCAAAGACCCAGTACTTC
d_call: TRBD2; clone_size: .; j_call: TRBJ2-2; cdr3_length: 16; v_call: TRBV3-1; cdr3_aa: CASSLLLAGGPGELFF; cdr3_nt: TGTGCCAGCAGCCTCCTACTAGCGGGAGGTCCCGGGGAGCTGTTTTTT
d_call: .; clone_size: many; j_call: TRBJ2-7; cdr3_length: 15; v_call: TRBV10-1; cdr3_aa: CASSESGTLDYEQYF; cdr3_nt: TGCGCCAGCAGTGAGTCGGGGACACTTGACTACGAGCAGTACTTC
d_call: .; clone_size: many; j_call: TRBJ2-7; cdr3_length: 12; v_call: TRBV11-2; cdr3_aa: CASSLERDEQYF; cdr3_nt: TGTGCCAGCAGCTTAGAGCGCGACGAGCAGTACTTC
d_call: TRBD2; clone_size: many; j_call: TRBJ2-7; cdr3_length: 16; v_call: TRBV7-9; cdr3_aa: CASSGREGGPPYEQYF; cdr3_nt: TGTGCCAGCAGCGGCCGGGAGGGAGGGCCCCCCTACGAGCAGTACTTC
d_call: TRBD1; clone_size: few; j_call: TRBJ2-7; cdr3_length: 14; v_call: TRBV5-1; cdr3_aa: CASHTGTGAYEQYF; cdr3_nt: TGCGCCAGTCACACCGGGACAGGGGCCTACGAGCAGTACTTC
d_call: TRBD1; clone_size: many; j_call: TRBJ1-1; cdr3_length: 12; v_call: TRBV5-1; cdr3_aa: CATRTGATEAFF; cdr3_nt: TGCGCCACTAGGACAGGGGCCACTGAAGCTTTCTTT
d_call: .; clone_size: .; j_call: TRBJ2-2; cdr3_length: 13; v_call: TRBV7-3; cdr3_aa: CASSLNVPGELFF; cdr3_nt: TGTGCCAGCAGCTTAAATGTGCCCGGGGAGCTGTTTTTT
d_call: .; clone_size: many; j_call: TRBJ1-1; cdr3_length: 13; v_call: TRBV25-1; cdr3_aa: CASSGPMNTEAFF; cdr3_nt: TGTGCCAGCAGTGGGCCCATGAACACTGAAGCTTTCTTT
d_call: .; clone_size: few; j_call: TRBJ2-2; cdr3_length: 14; v_call: TRBV18; cdr3_aa: CASSPAVDGGELFF; cdr3_nt: TGTGCCAGCTCACCAGCCGTGGACGGCGGGGAGCTGTTTTTT
d_call: TRBD2; clone_size: .; j_call: TRBJ2-2; cdr3_length: 15; v_call: TRBV9; cdr3_aa: CASSVGGSSTGELFF; cdr3_nt: TGTGCCAGCAGCGTAGGCGGGAGCTCTACGGGGGAGCTGTTTTTT
d_call: .; clone_size: many; j_call: TRBJ1-5; cdr3_length: 13; v_call: TRBV28; cdr3_aa: CASSWTSNQPQHF; cdr3_nt: TGTGCCAGCAGTTGGACAAGCAATCAGCCCCAGCATTTT
d_call: .; clone_size: few; j_call: TRBJ2-1; cdr3_length: 15; v_call: TRBV4-1; cdr3_aa: CASSDRVPTYNEQFF; cdr3_nt: TGCGCCAGCAGCGACCGGGTTCCCACATACAATGAGCAGTTCTTC
d_call: .; clone_size: many; j_call: TRBJ2-7; cdr3_length: 13; v_call: TRBV20-1; cdr3_aa: CSARTVLPYEQYF; cdr3_nt: TGCAGTGCTAGAACAGTACTCCCCTACGAGCAGTACTTC
d_call: .; clone_size: many; j_call: TRBJ2-7; cdr3_length: 14; v_call: TRBV6-1; cdr3_aa: CASSNRAERYEQYF; cdr3_nt: TGTGCCAGCAGTAACAGAGCGGAGAGATACGAGCAGTACTTC
d_call: .; clone_size: .; j_call: TRBJ2-5; cdr3_length: 17; v_call: TRBV25-1; cdr3_aa: CASSESRRVNRGETQYF; cdr3_nt: TGTGCCAGCAGTGAATCGCGCAGGGTGAACCGAGGGGAGACCCAGTACTTC
d_call: TRBD2; clone_size: many; j_call: TRBJ2-7; cdr3_length: 14; v_call: TRBV5-4; cdr3_aa: CASSPYGRAYEQYF; cdr3_nt: TGTGCCAGCAGCCCTTACGGGAGGGCTTACGAGCAGTACTTC
d_call: .; clone_size: few; j_call: TRBJ1-4; cdr3_length: 15; v_call: TRBV5-1; cdr3_aa: CASSPEEGIWEKLFF; cdr3_nt: TGCGCCAGCAGCCCGGAGGAGGGAATCTGGGAAAAACTGTTTTTT
d_call: TRBD2; clone_size: few; j_call: TRBJ2-7; cdr3_length: 18; v_call: TRBV7-2; cdr3_aa: CASSLAPFELAGSYEQYF; cdr3_nt: TGTGCCAGCAGCTTAGCTCCCTTCGAGCTAGCGGGATCCTACGAGCAGTACTTC
d_call: .; clone_size: .; j_call: TRBJ2-1; cdr3_length: 18; v_call: TRBV7-3; cdr3_aa: CASSLNRGLKNSYNEQFF; cdr3_nt: TGTGCCAGCAGCTTAAATCGGGGACTTAAAAACTCCTACAATGAGCAGTTCTTC
d_call: TRBD1; clone_size: many; j_call: TRBJ2-3; cdr3_length: 15; v_call: TRBV29-1; cdr3_aa: CSVYTGQGAADTQYF; cdr3_nt: TGCAGCGTATATACAGGGCAGGGGGCGGCAGATACGCAGTATTTT
d_call: TRBD1; clone_size: many; j_call: TRBJ1-1; cdr3_length: 14; v_call: TRBV20-1; cdr3_aa: CSAVLQGMNTEAFF; cdr3_nt: TGCAGTGCTGTTTTACAGGGGATGAACACTGAAGCTTTCTTT
d_call: .; clone_size: few; j_call: TRBJ2-5; cdr3_length: 15; v_call: TRBV24-1; cdr3_aa: CATSDRTELQETQYF; cdr3_nt: TGTGCCACCAGTGACAGGACAGAGTTACAAGAGACCCAGTACTTC
d_call: TRBD1; clone_size: few; j_call: TRBJ1-1; cdr3_length: 17; v_call: TRBV15; cdr3_aa: CATSRTFGGQGNTEAFF; cdr3_nt: TGTGCCACCAGCAGAACCTTTGGGGGACAGGGGAACACTGAAGCTTTCTTT
d_call: .; clone_size: few; j_call: TRBJ1-1; cdr3_length: 13; v_call: TRBV25-1; cdr3_aa: CASRYTENTEAFF; cdr3_nt: TGTGCCAGCAGATATACAGAGAACACTGAAGCTTTCTTT
d_call: .; clone_size: many; j_call: TRBJ2-5; cdr3_length: 16; v_call: TRBV5-1; cdr3_aa: CASSFGRTQGGETQYF; cdr3_nt: TGCGCCAGCAGCTTCGGACGGACCCAGGGAGGAGAGACCCAGTACTTC
d_call: .; clone_size: many; j_call: TRBJ1-5; cdr3_length: 16; v_call: TRBV20-1; cdr3_aa: CSARDSGQISNQPQHF; cdr3_nt: TGCAGTGCTAGAGATAGTGGACAAATTAGCAATCAGCCCCAGCATTTT
d_call: .; clone_size: .; j_call: TRBJ2-1; cdr3_length: 14; v_call: TRBV24-1; cdr3_aa: CATSDSGTFHEQFF; cdr3_nt: TGTGCCACCAGTGACTCCGGGACATTCCACGAGCAGTTCTTC
d_call: .; clone_size: .; j_call: TRBJ1-1; cdr3_length: 16; v_call: TRBV7-9; cdr3_aa: CASSTPMTGRDTEAFF; cdr3_nt: TGTGCCAGCAGCACACCCATGACAGGTCGGGACACTGAAGCTTTCTTT
d_call: TRBD2; clone_size: few; j_call: TRBJ2-3; cdr3_length: 17; v_call: TRBV9; cdr3_aa: CASSARTSGASRATQYF; cdr3_nt: TGTGCCAGCAGCGCCCGGACTAGCGGGGCCTCGAGAGCTACGCAGTATTTT
d_call: .; clone_size: many; j_call: TRBJ2-3; cdr3_length: 14; v_call: TRBV10-3; cdr3_aa: CAISESFELDTQYF; cdr3_nt: TGTGCCATCAGTGAGTCGTTTGAGCTAGATACGCAGTATTTT
d_call: .; clone_size: .; j_call: TRBJ2-3; cdr3_length: 13; v_call: TRBV4-1; cdr3_aa: CASSPPFTDTQYF; cdr3_nt: TGCGCCAGCAGCCCCCCGTTTACAGATACGCAGTATTTT
d_call: .; clone_size: many; j_call: TRBJ1-2; cdr3_length: 14; v_call: TRBV3-1; cdr3_aa: CASGGGMELYGYTF; cdr3_nt: TGTGCCAGCGGTGGGGGCATGGAGCTTTATGGCTACACCTTC
d_call: .; clone_size: many; j_call: TRBJ1-2; cdr3_length: 14; v_call: TRBV27; cdr3_aa: CASSLTGMNYGYTF; cdr3_nt: TGTGCCAGCAGTTTAACAGGGATGAACTATGGCTACACCTTC
d_call: TRBD1; clone_size: .; j_call: TRBJ2-5; cdr3_length: 14; v_call: TRBV3-1; cdr3_aa: CASSLRTGQETQYF; cdr3_nt: TGTGCCAGCAGCCTCAGGACAGGACAAGAGACCCAGTACTTC
d_call: TRBD2; clone_size: many; j_call: TRBJ2-2; cdr3_length: 15; v_call: TRBV6-1; cdr3_aa: CASSPPGLGGGELFF; cdr3_nt: TGTGCCAGCAGTCCTCCGGGACTAGGGGGTGGGGAGCTGTTTTTT
d_call: TRBD2; clone_size: many; j_call: TRBJ2-1; cdr3_length: 14; v_call: TRBV24-1; cdr3_aa: CATSPSGGANEQFF; cdr3_nt: TGTGCCACCAGTCCTAGCGGAGGGGCCAATGAGCAGTTCTTC
d_call: .; clone_size: many; j_call: TRBJ2-1; cdr3_length: 14; v_call: TRBV11-2; cdr3_aa: CASSTEIPYNEQFF; cdr3_nt: TGTGCCAGCAGCACAGAAATTCCATACAATGAGCAGTTCTTC
d_call: TRBD2; clone_size: .; j_call: TRBJ2-7; cdr3_length: 11; v_call: TRBV2; cdr3_aa: CASGLAGEQYF; cdr3_nt: TGTGCCAGCGGTCTAGCGGGAGAGCAGTACTTC
d_call: .; clone_size: .; j_call: TRBJ1-5; cdr3_length: 13; v_call: TRBV19; cdr3_aa: CASSKDENQPQHF; cdr3_nt: TGTGCCAGTAGTAAGGACGAGAATCAGCCCCAGCATTTT
d_call: TRBD2; clone_size: .; j_call: TRBJ2-7; cdr3_length: 15; v_call: TRBV29-1; cdr3_aa: CSVDSRTSGSYEQYF; cdr3_nt: TGCAGCGTCGATTCCCGCACTAGCGGTTCCTACGAGCAGTACTTC
d_call: TRBD2; clone_size: .; j_call: TRBJ2-4; cdr3_length: 16; v_call: TRBV11-2; cdr3_aa: CASSPRGTSGRNIQYF; cdr3_nt: TGTGCCAGCAGCCCCAGGGGGACTAGCGGGAGAAACATTCAGTACTTC
d_call: TRBD1; clone_size: many; j_call: TRBJ1-5; cdr3_length: 17; v_call: TRBV2; cdr3_aa: CASSGTGGAYSNQPQHF; cdr3_nt: TGTGCCAGCAGTGGGACAGGGGGGGCCTATAGCAATCAGCCCCAGCATTTT
d_call: .; clone_size: .; j_call: TRBJ1-1; cdr3_length: 13; v_call: TRBV19; cdr3_aa: CASSLLDWAEAFF; cdr3_nt: TGTGCCAGTAGTCTTCTGGACTGGGCTGAAGCTTTCTTT
d_call: .; clone_size: .; j_call: TRBJ2-3; cdr3_length: 17; v_call: TRBV5-1; cdr3_aa: CASSAGPWPGATDTQYF; cdr3_nt: TGCGCCAGCAGCGCCGGACCATGGCCGGGGGCCACAGATACGCAGTATTTT
d_call: TRBD2; clone_size: .; j_call: TRBJ2-1; cdr3_length: 16; v_call: TRBV5-1; cdr3_aa: CASSGGGGREDNEQFF; cdr3_nt: TGCGCCAGCAGCGGGGGGGGGGGGCGGGAGGACAATGAGCAGTTCTTC
d_call: .; clone_size: many; j_call: TRBJ2-1; cdr3_length: 15; v_call: TRBV5-5; cdr3_aa: CASSLETGPENEQFF; cdr3_nt: TGTGCCAGCAGCCTGGAAACGGGGCCGGAAAATGAGCAGTTCTTC
d_call: .; clone_size: .; j_call: TRBJ2-5; cdr3_length: 13; v_call: TRBV29-1; cdr3_aa: CSVVGQGGETQYF; cdr3_nt: TGCAGCGTTGTTGGGCAGGGCGGCGAGACCCAGTACTTC
d_call: TRBD2; clone_size: .; j_call: TRBJ2-1; cdr3_length: 16; v_call: TRBV6-2/TRBV6-3; cdr3_aa: CASSYRTSGRRNEQFF; cdr3_nt: TGTGCCAGCAGTTACCGGACTAGCGGGAGACGCAATGAGCAGTTCTTC
d_call: .; clone_size: .; j_call: TRBJ2-1; cdr3_length: 12; v_call: TRBV3-1; cdr3_aa: CASSQVTGEQFF; cdr3_nt: TGTGCCAGCAGCCAAGTTACGGGTGAGCAGTTCTTC
d_call: .; clone_size: .; j_call: TRBJ2-7; cdr3_length: 17; v_call: TRBV11-1; cdr3_aa: CASTSLLGRKSSYEQYF; cdr3_nt: TGTGCCAGCACAAGTCTCCTGGGACGGAAAAGCTCCTACGAGCAGTACTTC
d_call: .; clone_size: few; j_call: TRBJ1-6; cdr3_length: 13; v_call: TRBV11-2; cdr3_aa: CASSEPYNSPLHF; cdr3_nt: TGTGCCAGCAGCGAACCTTATAATTCACCCCTCCACTTT
d_call: TRBD2; clone_size: few; j_call: TRBJ2-1; cdr3_length: 15; v_call: TRBV6-1; cdr3_aa: CASSPGTSLYNEQFF; cdr3_nt: TGTGCCAGCAGTCCCGGGACTAGTCTCTACAATGAGCAGTTCTTC
d_call: .; clone_size: .; j_call: TRBJ2-3; cdr3_length: 14; v_call: TRBV20-1; cdr3_aa: CSARTGLVLDTQYF; cdr3_nt: TGCAGTGCTAGGACCGGACTCGTCCTGGATACGCAGTATTTT
d_call: .; clone_size: few; j_call: TRBJ2-1; cdr3_length: 18; v_call: TRBV5-1; cdr3_aa: CASSPHQLATDSYNEQFF; cdr3_nt: TGCGCCAGCAGCCCTCATCAGCTAGCGACCGACTCCTACAATGAGCAGTTCTTC
d_call: .; clone_size: many; j_call: TRBJ2-5; cdr3_length: 14; v_call: TRBV7-7; cdr3_aa: CASSLDGIWETQYF; cdr3_nt: TGTGCTAGCAGCTTAGATGGGATTTGGGAGACCCAGTACTTC
d_call: .; clone_size: many; j_call: TRBJ2-1; cdr3_length: 14; v_call: TRBV9; cdr3_aa: CASSVEGRNNEQFF; cdr3_nt: TGTGCCAGCAGCGTAGAGGGACGGAACAATGAGCAGTTCTTC